The 30 T cell receptor beta chains given below trace back to one sample, sequenced in a study of post-analysis software for immune sequencing data. These TCRs are of unknown antigen specificity. Study-wide findings and caveats: In patients, TRBV5-6, TRBV5-1 and TRBV20-1 belonged to five or six TRBV segments found more frequently than in controls.

Sequencing libraries made from TCR beta cDNA carried unique molecular identifiers. TCRdb recomputed calls from the PCR reads with MiXCR, one row per CDR3 protein. The sample records about 820,000 distinct CDR3 sequences, under 70% being singletons. The sequencing input was blood. The receptors were gathered from a girl between 10 and 17 years old with multiple sclerosis.

This clonotype was seen a handful of times. This chain links TRBV7-9 with TRBJ2-4; 11 bases fit TRBD2. The DNA matches TRBJ2-7 better at its end, which makes the J call doubtful. CDR3 length equals 16 residues. Germline V gene data show CDR1 as SEHNR and CDR2 as FQNEAQ (reference sequence). The DNA of the CDR3 is TGTGCCATCGCCCGACTAGCGGGAACCTTCTCCTACGAGCAGTACTTC. This gives the protein CAIARLAGTFSYEQYF.

This clonotype was found a few times. The chain joins TRBV6-2 or TRBV6-3 to TRBJ2-5; D may be TRBD2 (6 bases). Trimming shortened V by 1 base and J by 5 bases, and 14 bases separated the two germline ends. Germline CDR1 reads MNHEY; CDR2 reads SVGEGT. This CDR3 contains 15 residues. The DNA for the CDR3 is TGTGCCAGCAGTTACTGGAGGGGTAGCGCCGAGACCCAGTACTTC. Translation gives CASSYWRGSAETQYF.

This clonotype was seen a handful of times. The V call is TRBV5-1, the J call TRBJ2-7; 7 nucleotides align to TRBD1. Germline CDR1 and CDR2: SGHRS and YFSETQ. This CDR3 is 14 amino acids long. V lost 3 bases, J lost 3 bases, and 6 bases stayed unmatched. The CDR3 protein is CASSSGTVNYEQYF. DNA of the CDR3: TGCGCCAGCAGCTCCGGGACAGTGAACTACGAGCAGTACTTC.

This clonotype occurred a few times. The gene calls are TRBV9 and TRBJ1-2; 9 nucleotides align to TRBD1. Per the germline V gene, CDR1 is SGDLS and CDR2 is YYNGEE. With V trimmed by 3 bases and J by 1 base, 4 bases remained unmatched. The CDR3 has 15 amino acids. CDR3 DNA: TGTGCCAGCAGCGCTCGACAGGGGGTTAACTATGGCTACACCTTC. Its protein is CASSARQGVNYGYTF.

The V gene is TRBV3-1, the J gene TRBJ2-1; D unresolved. From germline, CDR1 is LGHDT and CDR2 YNNKEL (reference sequence). This CDR3 region has 13 residues. The V end was cut by 4 bases, the J end by 6 bases, with 10 bases between. The CDR3 is CASSLKVSNEQFF. The CDR3 DNA follows: TGTGCCAGCAGCCTGAAGGTGAGCAATGAGCAGTTCTTC.

The table lists this clonotype with many counts. This rearrangement joins TRBV5-5 to TRBJ2-1; possible D gene TRBD2, 6 bases. The CDR3 consists of 12 residues. The V end lost 4 bases, the J end lost 7 bases, and 9 bases lay between the germline ends. CDR1 is SGHKS, CDR2 YYEKEE, per germline (reference sequence). CDR3 coding DNA: TGTGCCAGCAGCACCGGGACTAATGAGCAGTTCTTC. Protein: CASSTGTNEQFF.

The chain joins TRBV29-1 to TRBJ2-7; 7 bases align to TRBD1. Germline CDR1 is SQVTM and CDR2 is ANQGSEA. The CDR3 totals 13 residues. Trimming cost V 0 bases and J 3 bases; bases outside gene matches: 2. CDR3 DNA sequence: TGCAGCGTTGAAGAGGACAGGAGCTACGAGCAGTACTTC. It encodes CSVEEDRSYEQYF.

The chain joins TRBV7-9 to TRBJ2-7, with D perhaps assigned TRBD1 or TRBD2 (5 bases each). Between the trimmed V and J ends, which lost 5 bases and 5 bases, there was a span of 16 bases. Germline V lookup: CDR1 SEHNR, CDR2 FQNEAQ (reference sequence). CDR3 size: 14 residues. The CDR3 region has the DNA TGTGCCAGCAGCACGGGACGGACGAGGGACGAGCAGTACTTC. Its protein product is CASSTGRTRDEQYF.

The chain has TRBV6-5 and TRBJ2-5; 9 nucleotides match TRBD1. The V gene's germline CDR1 is MNHEY and CDR2 SVGAGI. The V and J ends lost 9 bases and 6 bases, in that order; junction bases with no gene match: 8. This CDR3 has 13 residues. The CDR3 nucleotides are TGTGCCAGTGGCTTACAGGGGGCAAAGACCCAGTACTTC. Translated: CASGLQGAKTQYF.

The chain combines TRBV12-5 with TRBJ2-5; D might be TRBD1 or TRBD2, each matching 5 bases. The CDR3 is made up of 12 amino acids. Germline V gene data show CDR1 as LGHNT and CDR2 as FRNRAP. V shed 10 bases and J shed 5 bases, with 14 bases lying between them. The CDR3 spells CATLGEMETQYF. The DNA for the CDR3 is TGTGCTACTCTGGGGGAGATGGAGACCCAGTACTTC. The entire variable domain, with the rest obtained from reference TRBV12-5 and TRBJ2-5, is as follows: DARVTQTPRHKVTEMGQEVTMRCQPILGHNTVFWYRQTMMQGLELLAYFRNRAPLDDSGMPKDRFSAEMPDATLATLKIQPSEPRDSAVYFCATLGEMETQYFGPGTRLLVL.

This clonotype was found a few times. The chain couples TRBV5-1 to TRBJ2-7; D is unresolved. The CDR3 length is 15 residues. CDR1 is SGHRS, CDR2 YFSETQ, per germline. Trimming took 2 bases from V and 4 from J, leaving 16 bases between them. The CDR3 bases are TGCGCCAGCAGCTTAAATGCAGCTACGTTGTACGAGCAGTACTTC. This gives the protein CASSLNAATLYEQYF.

The V gene is TRBV5-8, the J gene TRBJ2-1; D gene ambiguous. V was shortened by 0 bases and J by 2 bases, with 9 bases between the two germline ends. The CDR3 runs to 15 residues. Germline CDR1 SGHTS, CDR2 YDEGEE. The CDR3, as DNA: TGTGCCAGCAGCTTGGGGCTTCCGCCCTACAATGAGCAGTTCTTC. Its protein product is CASSLGLPPYNEQFF.

The table lists this clonotype with a count of one. The chain links TRBV10-3 to TRBJ1-2; D is uncertain. Trimming took off 2 bases at V and 8 bases at J, with 12 bases between the two ends. The CDR3 is 13 amino acids. Germline loops: CDR1 ENHRY, CDR2 SYGVKD. CDR3 sequence (DNA): TGTGCCATCAGTGAGGTGAGGGCGGAAGGCTACACCTTC. Translating it yields CAISEVRAEGYTF.

Comments on this clonotype: The junction and the germline gene differ at one end; a read error may be behind it. The J gene is TRBJ2-6, the V gene TRBV5-6; D unresolved. Per the germline V gene, CDR1 is SGHDT and CDR2 is YYEEEE. The CDR3 runs 16 residues. CDR3 amino acids: CASSPTSMGGANVLTF. For the CDR3, the DNA is TGCGCCAGCAGCCCGACTTCAATGGGGGGGGCCAACGTCCTGACTTTC.

This chain's CDR3 is CASSFGGPRSYNEQFF. The CDR3 DNA sequence: TGTGCCAGCAGCTTTGGGGGACCCCGGTCCTACAATGAGCAGTTCTTC. This chain connects TRBV11-3 to TRBJ2-1; D possibly uses TRBD1 or TRBD2 (5 bases each). This CDR3 is 16 amino acids long. V was clipped by 3 bases and J by 1 base, with 13 bases between them. The V gene's germline CDR1 is SGHNT and CDR2 YENEEA.

Regarding this clonotype: In this CDR3 the conserved last residue, phenylalanine or tryptophan, is missing, so a read error is likely. This rearrangement joins TRBV13 to TRBJ2-6; D is perhaps TRBD1 (6 bases). Germline-derived CDR1 and CDR2 are PRHDT and FYEKMQ (reference sequence). V lost 6 bases, J lost 0 bases, and 12 bases lay in between. The CDR3 totals 16 residues. This chain's CDR3 is CASRGGGPSGANVLTL. The DNA for the CDR3 is TGTGCCAGCAGGGGTGGGGGCCCCTCTGGGGCCAACGTCCTGACTTTA.

The chain is built from TRBV7-9 and TRBJ1-6; D may be TRBD1 (6 bases). Looked up from germline, CDR1 is SEHNR and CDR2 is FQNEAQ (reference sequence). The CDR3 spans 13 residues. With 7 bases removed from V and 8 bases from J, the gap between germline ends came to 12 bases. The CDR3 region has the DNA TGTGCCAGCACCCGACAGGCCTATTCACCCCTCCACTTT. Its translation: CASTRQAYSPLHF.

The chain carries TRBV3-1 and TRBJ2-1; 10 bases match TRBD2. There are 15 residues in the CDR3. From germline, CDR1 is LGHDT and CDR2 YNNKEL (reference sequence). V was clipped by 4 bases and J by 6 bases; unmatched bases: 6. The CDR3: CASSLTSGVANEQFF. Here the CDR3 DNA reads TGTGCCAGCAGCCTCACTAGCGGGGTAGCCAATGAGCAGTTCTTC.

The CDR3 DNA reads as TGCAGCGTTGTCGGTTTCTACAATGAGCAGTTCTTC. Residues: CSVVGFYNEQFF. This chain joins TRBV29-1 and TRBJ2-1; D uncertain. V was clipped by 4 bases and J by 3 bases, with 7 bases between them. Germline lookup yields CDR1 SQVTM and CDR2 ANQGSEA. The CDR3 totals 12 residues.

This clonotype has a count of ten or more. The rearrangement links TRBV10-3 to TRBJ1-2; TRBD1 aligns across 8 bases. This CDR3 spans 15 amino acids. Trimming cost V 6 bases and J 4 bases; bases outside gene matches: 10. Looked up from germline, CDR1 is ENHRY and CDR2 is SYGVKD. Here the CDR3 DNA reads TGTGCCATCAGCGAGAGCAGGGGGCAAGGCTATGGCTACACCTTC. Its protein product is CAISESRGQGYGYTF.

This chain connects TRBV12-3 or TRBV12-4 to TRBJ1-1; 7 bases are shared with TRBD1. This CDR3 is 17 amino acids long. J lost 0 bases, V lost 2 bases, and 9 bases had no gene match. The CDR3 reads CASSLWGGGQMNTEAFF. CDR3 in DNA: TGTGCCAGCAGTTTATGGGGCGGGGGACAGATGAACACTGAAGCTTTCTTT.

V usage is TRBV5-1 and J usage is TRBJ2-7; the D is unclear. The germline V gene encodes CDR1 SGHRS and CDR2 YFSETQ. The length of the CDR3 is 14 residues. The V end lost 5 bases, the J end lost 0 bases, and 12 bases lay between the germline ends. The CDR3 loop is CASRPDTPSYEQYF. The CDR3, as DNA: TGCGCCAGCAGACCCGACACCCCCTCCTACGAGCAGTACTTC.

This clonotype was picked up a small number of times. The chain carries TRBV5-6 and TRBJ2-1; 9 nucleotides line up with TRBD1. Germline V gene lookup returns CDR1 SGHDT and CDR2 YYEEEE. The V and J ends lost 2 bases and 4 bases, in that order; junction bases with no gene match: 7. CDR3 length: 16 residues. The DNA of the CDR3 is TGTGCCAGCAGCTTTTCAGGGACAGGGCAATACAATGAGCAGTTCTTC. It translates to CASSFSGTGQYNEQFF.

The chain employs TRBV10-3 and TRBJ1-2; D is possibly TRBD1 (6 bases). V was pared by 7 bases and J by 2 bases, with 11 bases between. The CDR3 length is 13 residues. CDR1 is ENHRY and CDR2 is SYGVKD in the germline V gene. The DNA of the CDR3 is TGTGCCATCACTTTCGGACAGAACTATGGCTACACCTTC. Translation: CAITFGQNYGYTF.

This clonotype turned up a few times. The chain is built from TRBV6-1 and TRBJ2-3, with 10 bases lining up with TRBD2. CDR1 MNHNS and CDR2 SASEGT come from the germline V gene. The V gene end was trimmed by 2 bases and the J gene end by 2 bases; junction bases not matched to a gene: 7. This CDR3 has 17 amino acids. The CDR3 here is CASSERGAGGLTDTQYF. The CDR3 coding sequence is TGTGCCAGCAGTGAACGGGGAGCGGGGGGGCTCACAGATACGCAGTATTTT.

The genes are TRBV20-1 and TRBJ2-3; D may be TRBD1 or TRBD2 (5 bases each). The CDR3 loop spans 14 amino acids. Trimming took off 4 bases at V and 0 bases at J, with 11 bases between the two ends. Germline V gene data show CDR1 as DFQATT and CDR2 as SNEGSKA (reference sequence). The CDR3 region is CSAKRGGSTDTQYF. For the CDR3, the DNA is TGCAGTGCTAAACGGGGCGGAAGCACAGATACGCAGTATTTT.

Concerning this clonotype: One end of the junction varies from germline; a read error may be responsible. The J gene is TRBJ2-7, the V gene TRBV27; D may be TRBD2 (5 bases). The CDR3 runs to 13 residues. Germline CDR1 reads MNHEY; CDR2 reads SMNVEV (reference sequence). In DNA form, the CDR3 reads TGTGTCAGCAGTTCGGGGAGCTCCTACGAGCAGTACTTC. Protein product: CVSSSGSSYEQYF.

The CDR3 sequence is CSVGLLADTQYF. As DNA, the CDR3 is TGCAGCGTTGGACTGCTCGCAGATACGCAGTATTTT. The chain recombines TRBV29-1 with TRBJ2-3; D is uncertain. The CDR3 runs 12 residues. The V gene lost 4 bases and the J gene lost 4 bases, with 9 bases spanning the gap. Germline V gives CDR1 SQVTM, CDR2 ANQGSEA.

This chain uses TRBV7-9 with TRBJ2-7; D assignment may be TRBD1 or TRBD2 (5 bases each). V lost 5 bases, J lost 0 bases, and 20 bases lay in between. The germline V gene encodes CDR1 SEHNR and CDR2 FQNEAQ (reference sequence). CDR3 length: 17 amino acids. CDR3 loop: CASSPRMPGPSSYEQYF. The CDR3 DNA reads TGTGCCAGCAGCCCCCGAATGCCGGGACCTAGCTCCTACGAGCAGTACTTC.

CDR3 DNA sequence: TGTGCCAGCAACTTTGGCGCGGAGACCCAGTACTTC. It codes for CASNFGAETQYF. V and J are TRBV5-6 and TRBJ2-5; D is unclear. Germline CDR1 and CDR2: SGHDT and YYEEEE. The CDR3 sequence is 12 residues long. Trimming took off 6 bases at V and 5 bases at J, with 11 bases between the two ends.